The 28 T cell receptor beta chains in this list originate from one sample, sequenced in a study of CD8+ T cells in alopecia areata. cDNA reverse transcribed from extracted RNA served as the sequencing template. Sequenced by immunoSEQ multiplex PCR; TCRdb stores in-frame clones only, minus some. Recorded here are around 290,000 clones, none singletons. Cutaneous lymph nodes were pooled and cells sorted by CD4, CD8alpha, NKG2D, NKG2ACE and more. The sequencing input was CD4+ T cells sorted from a lymph node. The receptor source for this set is a C3H/HeJ mouse with alopecia areata. This strain's MHC haplotype is H2-k.

This clone came up a few times. Gene names and germline match the mouse. Read coverage stops 4 residues before the CDR3 terminus; the germline J gene supplies the remainder. V and J are TRBV13-2 and TRBJ2-5; weak D call: TRBD2 (7 bases). The CDR3 is 15 amino acids. The germline V and J ends were trimmed by 1 base and 3 bases, with 12 bases remaining between them. Germline CDR1 is NNHNN and CDR2 is SYGAGS (reference sequence). Partial CDR3 DNA: TGTGCCAGCGGTGATTCGGGGGGCCCTCAAGAC. Translation: CASGDSGGPQD. From start to end, the CDR3 is CASGDSGGPQDTQYF.

This clone was seen a handful of times. Any gene name here is a mouse gene name. The read terminates 4 residues ahead of where the CDR3 ends, so the germline J gene completes it. The gene calls are TRBV13-1 and TRBJ2-4, with TRBD2 matching over 11 bases. The CDR3 consists of 14 residues. Germline-derived CDR1 and CDR2 are NSHNY and SYGAGN. CDR3 loop: CASSTGGARNTLYF. The sequenced CDR3 bases are TGTGCCAGCAGCACTGGGGGGGCGCGCAAC.

With regard to this clone: Each gene name is a mouse one. The read ends 4 residues early relative to the CDR3; the germline J gene fills the gap. V and J are TRBV19 and TRBJ2-3; TRBD1 matches at 7 bases. V lost 0 bases and J lost 0; bases outside the gene matches: 7. Looked up from germline, CDR1 is FNHDT and CDR2 is SITEND (reference sequence). The CDR3 consists of 17 residues. The DNA read from the CDR3 is TGTGCCAGCAGTATAGGGACCGGGACAGTTAGTGCAGAA. Protein: CASSIGTGTVSAE. The whole CDR3 is CASSIGTGTVSAETLYF.

This clone was detected a few times. All gene names here are mouse names. The read ends 4 residues early relative to the CDR3; the germline J gene fills the gap. The gene calls are TRBV13-1 and TRBJ2-3; TRBD2 matches 10 bases. Germline CDR1 is NSHNY and CDR2 is SYGAGN. This CDR3 comprises 16 residues. The ends lost 0 bases at V and 3 bases at J; junction bases unmatched: 4. Incomplete CDR3 DNA: TGTGCCAGCAGTGATGCTGTGGGACTGGGGGCAGAA. Translation gives CASSDAVGLGAE. The whole CDR3 is CASSDAVGLGAETLYF.

With respect to this clone: Mouse gene names apply. The read ends 4 residues shy of where the CDR3 ends; the end is completed using the germline J gene. The chain combines TRBV13-1 with TRBJ2-1, with D possibly matching TRBD2 (5 bases). With 3 bases removed from V and 1 base from J, the gap between germline ends came to 8 bases. The germline V gene encodes CDR1 NSHNY and CDR2 SYGAGN. The CDR3 extends over 14 amino acids. The DNA read from the CDR3 is TGTGCCAGCAGTGTCTGGGTGAACTATGCT. Its protein is CASSVWVNYA. The whole CDR3 sequence reads CASSVWVNYAEQFF.

Note on this clone: Here the gene names and germline are mouse. Read coverage stops 4 residues before the CDR3 terminus; the germline J gene supplies the remainder. The chain couples TRBV5 to TRBJ2-1, with D possibly being TRBD2 (6 bases). This CDR3 comprises 14 residues. The V gene's germline CDR1 is LGHNA and CDR2 YNLKQL (reference sequence). Trimming left V 1 base short and J 5 bases short, with 9 bases between. The sequenced CDR3 bases are TGTGCCAGCAGCCAAGGGGGGGTCGATGCT. Protein sequence: CASSQGGVDA. Given in full, the CDR3 is CASSQGGVDAEQFF.

Worth noting for this clone: Gene names are the mouse ones. The CDR3 is cut off 4 residues early in the read; its end comes from the germline J gene. The chain links TRBV13-2 to TRBJ2-7; 9 bases fit TRBD2. Germline-derived CDR1 and CDR2 are NNHNN and SYGAGS (reference sequence). V lost 4 bases to trimming and J lost 2 bases; unmatched junction nucleotides: 1. This CDR3 contains 13 residues. The CDR3 loop reads CASGPGGAYEQYF. CDR3 bases read: TGTGCCAGCGGTCCTGGGGGGGCCTAT.

This clone was observed a handful of times. Gene and germline names: mouse. The observed sequence ends 4 residues before the CDR3 terminus, with the missing tail filled in from the germline J gene. This chain joins TRBV13-3 and TRBJ2-4, with D perhaps TRBD1 (7 bases). Germline loops: CDR1 NNHDY, CDR2 SYVADS. This CDR3 has 13 residues. Trimming took off 2 bases at V and 3 bases at J, with 7 bases between the two ends. The DNA read from the CDR3 is TGTGCCAGCAGTGAAGGGGGCCAAAAC. Its translation: CASSEGGQN. The CDR3 as a whole reads CASSEGGQNTLYF.

The sample holds a few counts of this clone. Gene names and germline refer to mouse. The CDR3 here is CASSIEGGGTEVFF. CDR3 DNA (partial): TGTGCCAGCAGTATAGAGGGGGGGGGCACA. The genes are TRBV19 and TRBJ1-1; TRBD1 is a possible D gene (6 bases). The read is 4 residues too short to cover the CDR3 end, so that end is filled in from the germline J gene. Germline assignment: CDR1 FNHDT and CDR2 SITEND (reference sequence). Deletions cut 0 bases from V and 4 bases from J, with 10 bases between. This CDR3 contains 14 residues. The full variable domain, rest sourced from reference TRBV19 and TRBJ1-1, is GGIITQTPKFLIGQEGQKLTLKCQQNFNHDTMYWYRQDSGKGLRLIYYSITENDLQKGDLSEGYDASREKKSSFSLTVTSAQKNEMAVFLCASSIEGGGTEVFFGKGTRLTVV.

This clone was seen ten or more times. Gene names refer to mouse genes. The read gets to within 4 residues of the CDR3 end, and the germline J gene fills in the rest. This chain connects TRBV5 to TRBJ1-1; D unclear. Germline CDR1 is LGHNA and CDR2 is YNLKQL (reference sequence). This CDR3 is 13 amino acids long. CDR3 DNA, as far as it was read: TGTGCCAGCAGCCAAGATTACAAAACA. It encodes CASSQDYKT. The whole CDR3 protein reads CASSQDYKTEVFF.

This clone was counted only a few times. The gene symbols are mouse symbols. The observed sequence ends 4 residues before the CDR3 terminus, with the missing tail filled in from the germline J gene. This sequence joins TRBV5 and TRBJ2-5; TRBD2 aligns across 8 bases. V was clipped by 0 bases and J by 0 bases; unmatched bases: 5. This CDR3 contains 17 residues. Germline assignment: CDR1 LGHNA and CDR2 YNLKQL (reference sequence). The CDR3 loop reads CASSQDFWGDNQDTQYF. The sequenced part of the CDR3 DNA is TGTGCCAGCAGCCAAGATTTCTGGGGGGATAACCAAGAC.

This clone was picked up a small number of times. The gene names here belong to mouse. The CDR3 is cut off 4 residues early in the read; its end comes from the germline J gene. This sequence joins TRBV13-3 and TRBJ2-5; D remains ambiguous. Germline V gives CDR1 NNHDY, CDR2 SYVADS. The CDR3 consists of 11 residues. Incomplete CDR3 DNA: TGTGCCAGCAGCCTCAGGGAC. It translates to CASSLRD. The complete CDR3 protein is CASSLRDTQYF.

A few counts support this clone. Gene names and germline refer to mouse. This chain's CDR3 is CASSDLWGYYAEQFF. Partial CDR3 DNA: TGTGCCAGCAGTGATCTCTGGGGGTACTATGCT. V is TRBV13-3 and J is TRBJ2-1; 7 positions match TRBD2. Read data end 4 residues before the CDR3 end; the end is taken from the germline J gene. The germline gives CDR1 NNHDY, CDR2 SYVADS. With V trimmed by 1 base and J by 2 bases, 3 bases remained unmatched. The CDR3 is 15 amino acids.

This clone was seen a few times. This may be a read error, as it is one base from a much larger clone. Mouse gene names apply. The missing CDR3 end, 4 residues past where the read stops, is filled in from the germline J gene. At the DNA level, this CDR3 is encoded by other sequences in the same sample as well. V is TRBV13-1 and J is TRBJ2-1; 7 bases agree with TRBD1. The CDR3 length is 13 residues. V was clipped by 5 bases and J by 1 base; unmatched bases: 0. Germline lookup yields CDR1 NSHNY and CDR2 SYGAGN. CDR3 region: CASRDRNYAEQFF. The part of the CDR3 DNA that was read is TGTGCCAGCAGGGACAGGAACTATGCT.

With regard to this clone: Genes here carry mouse names. The missing CDR3 end, 4 residues past where the read stops, is filled in from the germline J gene. The chain combines TRBV12-2 with TRBJ2-5, with TRBD1 matching over 10 bases. CDR3 length: 14 amino acids. In germline, CDR1 is SGHLS, CDR2 HYDKME. The CDR3 sequence: CASSLGTGEDTQYF. CDR3 bases read: TGTGCCAGCTCTCTCGGGACAGGGGAAGAC. The variable domain in full, with the rest retrieved from reference TRBV12-2 and TRBJ2-5, is NSGVVQSPRYIIKGKGERSILKCIPISGHLSVAWYQQTQGQELKFFIQHYDKMERDKGNLPSRFSVQQFDDYHSEMNMSALELEDSAVYFCASSLGTGEDTQYFGPGTRLLVL.

A word on this clone: Genes here carry mouse names. The read ends 4 residues shy of where the CDR3 ends; the end is completed using the germline J gene. The rearrangement joins TRBV17 to TRBJ2-3; D is ambiguous. Germline CDR1 and CDR2: MNHDT and YYDKIL. The CDR3 is made up of 12 amino acids. The sequenced CDR3 bases are TGTGCTAGCAGTAGGTCCCAAGAA. As protein: CASSRSQE. The CDR3 reads in full as CASSRSQETLYF.

This clone was picked up a small number of times. Germline and genes here are mouse. The sequenced fragment ends 4 residues before the CDR3 boundary, so the rest is inferred from the germline J gene. The rearrangement links TRBV29 to TRBJ2-3, with D possibly being TRBD1 (6 bases). V lost 5 bases, J lost 3 bases, and 12 bases lay in between. Per germline, CDR1 MSHET and CDR2 SYDVDS. The CDR3 has 14 amino acids. The DNA read from the CDR3 is TGTGCTAGCAGTCTCCCGGGACAAGCAGAA. Translation gives CASSLPGQAE. The full-length CDR3 reads as CASSLPGQAETLYF.

Notes on this clone: Mouse names are used for the genes. The read falls 4 residues short of the CDR3 end, and the missing part is taken from the germline J gene. The V gene is TRBV5, the J gene TRBJ2-5; D might be TRBD2 (7 bases). This CDR3 is 16 amino acids long. V lost 2 bases and J 2 bases, leaving 14 bases between the germline ends. Germline V gives CDR1 LGHNA, CDR2 YNLKQL (reference sequence). CDR3 in amino acids: CASSQQAGGFQDTQYF. CDR3 DNA (partial): TGTGCCAGCAGCCAACAGGCTGGGGGCTTCCAAGAC.

Of note for this clone: Gene names and germline match the mouse. The read ends 4 residues shy of where the CDR3 ends; the end is completed using the germline J gene. In the same sample, other DNA sequences code for this CDR3. The chain carries TRBV13-2 and TRBJ1-2; tentative D call: TRBD1 (5 bases). This CDR3 spans 14 amino acids. Between the trimmed V and J ends, which lost 3 bases and 0 bases, there was a span of 9 bases. Germline lookup yields CDR1 NNHNN and CDR2 SYGAGS (reference sequence). CDR3 bases read: TGTGCCAGCGGTGGAGACAGAGCAAACTCC. Translated, it gives CASGGDRANS. The full CDR3 protein is CASGGDRANSDYTF.

This clone appeared a few times. Gene names and germline refer to mouse. The read ends 4 residues early relative to the CDR3; the germline J gene fills the gap. The chain has TRBV12-1 and TRBJ1-2; 11 positions match TRBD1. The junction had 6 bases not matched to a gene; V was cut back by 1 base and J by 0 bases. CDR3 length: 17 amino acids. Germline V gene lookup returns CDR1 SGHSN and CDR2 HYEKVE. CDR3 sequence reads: CASSLPGTGGANSDYTF. The sequenced CDR3 bases are TGTGCCAGCTCTCTTCCCGGGACAGGGGGTGCAAACTCC.

This clone occurred a few times. Here the gene names and germline are mouse. The CDR3 end lies 4 residues beyond the end of the read and is filled in from the germline J gene. The J gene is TRBJ2-4, the V gene TRBV13-2; 14 positions match TRBD2. The CDR3 totals 17 residues. J was trimmed by 3 bases and V by 1 base; bases with no gene match: 4. CDR1 and CDR2 (germline): NNHNN, SYGAGS (reference sequence). The CDR3 DNA, read in part, is TGTGCCAGCGGTGATCCGGGACTGGGGGGGCGCCAAAAC. It specifies CASGDPGLGGRQN. Given in full, the CDR3 is CASGDPGLGGRQNTLYF.

This clone was counted only a few times. Gene names denote mouse genes. This CDR3 is CTCSAGAGEVFF. Partial CDR3 DNA: TGCACCTGCAGTGCAGGAGCAGGA. This chain joins TRBV1 and TRBJ1-1; no firm D call. Sequencing ends 4 residues short of the CDR3 end; the germline J gene provides the rest. The CDR3 consists of 12 residues. In germline, CDR1 is NSQYPW, CDR2 LRSPGD (reference sequence).

This clone was seen more than once but under ten times. Genes here carry mouse names. With the read ending 4 residues before the CDR3 end, the germline J gene is used to fill in that end. The chain couples TRBV19 to TRBJ2-2; 10 bases match TRBD2. There are 17 residues in the CDR3. V dropped 4 bases and J dropped 2; count of bases not matched to a gene: 8. Germline V gene sequence: CDR1 FNHDT, CDR2 SITEND (reference sequence). CDR3 DNA, as far as it was read: TGTGCCAGCAGTTCTGCCGAGGACTGGGGGAACACCGGG. Translating it yields CASSSAEDWGNTG. The whole CDR3 protein reads CASSSAEDWGNTGQLYF.

This clone was seen a handful of times. The germline and genes are mouse ones. The CDR3 end is not reached by the read, which stops 3 residues before it; the germline J gene fills it in. Other DNA sequences in the sample encode the same CDR3. This chain uses TRBV19 with TRBJ1-6; TRBD1 matches at 7 bases. TRBJ1-6 has ORF status, its function being uncertain. Germline V gene data show CDR1 as FNHDT and CDR2 as SITEND (reference sequence). Trimming cost V 5 bases and J 4 bases; bases outside gene matches: 3. The CDR3 is 14 residues long. CDR3 DNA, as far as it was read: TGTGCCAGCAGCCGGGACAGATATAATTCGCCC. This sequence encodes CASSRDRYNSP. The whole CDR3 sequence reads CASSRDRYNSPLYF.

Regarding this clone: Genes here carry mouse names. The observed sequence ends 4 residues before the CDR3 terminus, with the missing tail filled in from the germline J gene. This chain uses TRBV31 with TRBJ2-3, with 9 bases lining up with TRBD2. This CDR3 comprises 15 residues. Per germline, CDR1 GKSSPN and CDR2 SITVG. Trimming cost V 0 bases and J 3 bases; bases outside gene matches: 4. The sequenced CDR3 bases are TGTGCCTGGAGTCTAGCACTGGGGGGCGCAGAA. It encodes CAWSLALGGAE. The full CDR3 is CAWSLALGGAETLYF. The full variable domain, in which reference TRBV31 and TRBJ2-3 provide the parts outside the CDR3, is AQTIHQWPVAEIKAVGSPLSLGCTIKGKSSPNLYWYWQATGGTLQQLFYSITVGQVESVVQLNLSASRPKDDQFILSTEKLLLSHSGFYLCAWSLALGGAETLYFGSGTRLTVL.

This clone was counted at least ten times. Any gene name here is a mouse gene name. Read sequence stops 4 residues before the CDR3 end, and the germline J gene provides the missing end. The chain couples TRBV3 to TRBJ2-1; TRBD1 agrees at 7 bases. The CDR3 has 14 amino acids. Germline assignment: CDR1 SNHLY and CDR2 FYNGKV (reference sequence). V lost 1 base and J lost 4; bases outside the gene matches: 1. CDR3 sequence: CASSLGDRYAEQFF. Incomplete CDR3 DNA: TGTGCCAGCAGCTTAGGGGACAGATATGCT.

This clone was detected many times. Gene names refer to mouse genes. The read falls 4 residues short of the CDR3 end, and the missing part is taken from the germline J gene. This chain uses TRBV17 with TRBJ2-1, with D perhaps matching TRBD1 (5 bases). V dropped 0 bases and J dropped 4 bases, with 10 bases sitting between them. The CDR3 runs to 15 residues. CDR1 is MNHDT and CDR2 is YYDKIL in the germline V gene. CDR3 residues: CASSRDRGKYAEQFF. The CDR3 bases that were read are TGTGCTAGCAGTAGAGATAGGGGAAAGTATGCT.

This clone showed up just a few times. The gene names here belong to mouse. The read comes to an end 4 residues before the CDR3 does, leaving the germline J gene to fill in the end. The chain employs TRBV14 and TRBJ2-1; 7 bases fit TRBD1. This CDR3 region has 15 residues. Germline lookup yields CDR1 SGHDT and CDR2 FRDEAV. The V segment lost 4 bases and the J segment 1 base; nucleotides outside the gene matches: 5. The CDR3 bases that were read are TGTGCCAGCAGTCGACAGGGCGGGAACTATGCT. It encodes CASSRQGGNYA. The CDR3 in full is CASSRQGGNYAEQFF.